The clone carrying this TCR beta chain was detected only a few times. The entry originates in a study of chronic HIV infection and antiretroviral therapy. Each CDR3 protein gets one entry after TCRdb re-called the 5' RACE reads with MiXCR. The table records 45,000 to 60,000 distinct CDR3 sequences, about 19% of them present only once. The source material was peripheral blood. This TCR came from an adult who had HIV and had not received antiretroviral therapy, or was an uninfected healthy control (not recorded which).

The CDR3 bases are TGTGCCAGCAGTGCGGTCAGCAATCAGCCCCAGCATTTT. Its translation: CASSAVSNQPQHF. This chain uses TRBV2 with TRBJ1-5, with no clear D. The CDR3 has 13 residues. Trimming left V 4 bases short and J 1 base short, with 5 bases between. Germline-derived CDR1 and CDR2 are SNHLY and FYNNEI.